These 5 T cell receptor beta chains were all obtained from the same sample, sequenced in a study of T cell responses to AZD1222 COVID-19 vaccine. Clones were sequenced by immunoSEQ multiplex PCR, and TCRdb holds only the in-frame ones, with some missing. The sample shows 100,000 to 150,000 clones, more than 80% of them seen only once. The sample consisted of peripheral blood, taken on day 0 of AZD1222 vaccination. These receptor sequences come from an adult in good health.

This chain joins TRBV4-1 and TRBJ1-5, with D possibly TRBD1 on 6 matching bases. The germline V and J ends were trimmed by 1 base and 6 bases, with 16 bases remaining between them. Germline V gene sequence: CDR1 MGHRA, CDR2 YSYEKL. This CDR3 contains 16 residues. The chain's CDR3 is CASSQVFGGLSQPQHF. CDR3 coding DNA: TGCGCCAGCAGCCAAGTCTTCGGGGGCCTGAGTCAGCCCCAGCATTTT.

The CDR3 here is CASSLRTGAISTITDTQYF. The CDR3 nucleotides are TGTGCCAGCAGCCTTAGGACAGGGGCCATTTCGACCATCACAGATACGCAGTATTTT. The chain carries TRBV9 and TRBJ2-3, with TRBD1 matching over 9 bases. The CDR3 contains 19 residues. J gave up 2 bases and V 4 bases, and 17 bases lay outside the gene matches. Looked up from germline, CDR1 is SGDLS and CDR2 is YYNGEE.

V usage is TRBV30 and J usage is TRBJ2-5, with 13 bases aligning to TRBD2. In germline, CDR1 is GTSNPN, CDR2 SVGIG (reference sequence). The CDR3 consists of 16 residues. Trimming at V came to 2 bases and at J to 5 bases, leaving 8 bases not matched to a gene. The CDR3 is CAWSPKLAGGQETQYF. For the CDR3, the DNA is TGTGCCTGGAGTCCCAAACTAGCGGGAGGGCAGGAGACCCAGTACTTC.

This rearrangement joins TRBV28 to TRBJ1-6; TRBD1 aligns across 8 bases. Germline values: CDR1 MDHEN, CDR2 SYDVKM. The ends lost 6 bases at V and 9 bases at J; junction bases unmatched: 7. This CDR3 is built from 14 residues. This chain's CDR3 is CASSKQGVSSPLHF. The DNA for the CDR3 is TGTGCCAGCAGCAAACAGGGGGTCAGTTCACCCCTCCACTTT.

The chain is built from TRBV4-3 and TRBJ1-5; D uncertain. V was cut by 3 bases and J by 4 bases, with 10 bases left in between. The V gene's germline CDR1 is LGHNA and CDR2 YSLEER. The CDR3 spans 14 residues. The DNA of the CDR3 is TGCGCCAGCAGCCACACAGCGAGGAATCAGCCCCAGCATTTT. This translates into CASSHTARNQPQHF.